Below are 15 T cell receptor beta chains sequenced from a single sample in a study of CD4 T cells in relation to SARS-CoV-2 and coronaviruses. Before the COVID-19 pandemic, during about 2011-2019, CD4+ T cells were taken from unexposed donors. TCRdb's table, derived via immunoSEQ multiplex PCR, lists solely in-frame clones and lacks some. The sample lists more than 55,000 clones, 86% occurring once. The sample was memory CD4+ T cells from PBMCs. The source is a human donor in good health.

V is TRBV11-2 and J is TRBJ2-1; 9 bases match TRBD2. Germline CDR1 is SGHAT and CDR2 is FQNNGV. The CDR3 totals 15 residues. V shed 5 bases, J shed 5 bases, and the junction held 7 bases outside the gene matches. CDR3 region: CASSKDLAGHNEQFF. For the CDR3, the DNA is TGTGCCAGCAGCAAGGACCTAGCGGGGCACAATGAGCAGTTCTTC.

The chain uses TRBV28 and TRBJ1-5; D perhaps matches TRBD1 (6 bases). Between the trimmed V and J ends, which lost 6 bases and 2 bases, there was a span of 11 bases. Germline CDR1 reads MDHEN; CDR2 reads SYDVKM. The CDR3 is 14 amino acids. The CDR3 reads CASSPRQGNQPQHF. The CDR3 bases are TGTGCCAGCAGCCCCCGACAGGGCAATCAGCCCCAGCATTTT. Variable domain in full (rest from reference TRBV28 and TRBJ1-5): DVKVTQSSRYLVKRTGEKVFLECVQDMDHENMFWYRQDPGLGLRLIYFSYDVKMKEKGDIPEGYSVSREKKERFSLILESASTNQTSMYLCASSPRQGNQPQHFGDGTRLSIL.

The chain is built from TRBV5-4 and TRBJ2-5; 10 nucleotides agree with TRBD2. Germline V lookup: CDR1 SGHNT, CDR2 YYREEE (reference sequence). The junction had 4 bases not matched to a gene; V was cut back by 0 bases and J by 2 bases. CDR3 length: 16 residues. This CDR3 is CASSLGTSGPQETQYF. CDR3 DNA: TGTGCCAGCAGCTTGGGGACTAGCGGCCCACAAGAGACCCAGTACTTC.

The J gene is TRBJ1-5, the V gene TRBV18; D perhaps matches TRBD1 (5 bases). V was shortened by 3 bases and J by 2 bases, with 11 bases between the two germline ends. CDR1 and CDR2 (germline): KGHSH, LQKENI. CDR3 length: 15 amino acids. CDR3 region: CASSPGADRNQPQHF. The CDR3 nucleotides read TGTGCCAGCTCACCCGGGGCGGATCGCAATCAGCCCCAGCATTTT.

The genes are TRBV5-1 and TRBJ1-2, with D unclear. The germline V and J ends were trimmed by 3 bases and 0 bases, with 9 bases remaining between them. CDR1 is SGHRS, CDR2 YFSETQ, per germline. The CDR3 is 14 residues long. The CDR3 region has the DNA TGCGCCAGCAGCTCCGTCACATCTAACTATGGCTACACCTTC. This sequence encodes CASSSVTSNYGYTF.

The V and J genes are TRBV10-3 and TRBJ2-7; 9 nucleotides align to TRBD1. CDR1 and CDR2 from the germline V gene are ENHRY and SYGVKD. The CDR3 contains 16 residues. J gave up 2 bases and V 3 bases, and 8 bases lay outside the gene matches. The CDR3 coding sequence is TGTGCCATCAGTGATCTCGGACAGGGGCACCCCTACGAGCAGTACTTC. Translating gives CAISDLGQGHPYEQYF.

The chain has TRBV3-1 (or the pseudogene TRBV3-2) and TRBJ2-2; TRBD1 matches at 10 bases. The CDR3 consists of 15 residues. Germline CDR1 reads LGHDT; CDR2 reads YNNKEL (reference sequence). V was clipped by 4 bases and J by 4 bases; unmatched bases: 3. The CDR3 DNA follows: TGTGCCAGCAGCCCCCGGGACAGGGGCACCGGGGAGCTGTTTTTT. Translation gives CASSPRDRGTGELFF.

The chain recombines TRBV7-9 with TRBJ1-5; D unresolved. CDR1 SEHNR and CDR2 FQNEAQ come from the germline V gene (reference sequence). There are 14 residues in the CDR3. Trimming took off 1 base at V and 5 bases at J, with 9 bases between the two ends. The CDR3 loop is CASSLDGRHQPQHF. The CDR3 DNA is TGTGCCAGCAGCTTAGACGGACGGCATCAGCCCCAGCATTTT.

V gene TRBV6-5 combines with J gene TRBJ2-7, with unresolved D. Germline CDR1 reads MNHEY; CDR2 reads SVGAGI. Trimming left V 2 bases short and J 2 bases short, with 13 bases between. The CDR3 loop spans 15 amino acids. In nucleotides, the CDR3 is TGTGCCAGCAGTTACGGAAGAGTTTACCCCTACGAGCAGTACTTC. It codes for CASSYGRVYPYEQYF.

The rearrangement joins TRBV19 to TRBJ2-7; the D gene could be TRBD1 or TRBD2 (5 bases each). Germline-derived CDR1 and CDR2 are LNHDA and SQIVND (reference sequence). The CDR3 sequence is 15 residues long. Trimming removed 3 bases from V and 2 bases from J, with 14 bases in between. The CDR3 DNA sequence: TGTGCCAGTAGTATCTCAGGGACCCAAACCTACGAGCAGTACTTC. Protein product: CASSISGTQTYEQYF.

The rearrangement joins TRBV7-9 to TRBJ2-7; TRBD1 aligns across 8 bases. Losses at the gene ends were 5 bases for V and 4 bases for J; bases not matched to a gene: 10. Germline V lookup: CDR1 SEHNR, CDR2 FQNEAQ (reference sequence). This CDR3 is 15 amino acids long. CDR3 sequence: CASSPGGQGGYEQYF. The DNA for the CDR3 is TGTGCCAGCAGCCCAGGGGGCCAGGGGGGTTACGAGCAGTACTTC.

This sequence joins TRBV18 and TRBJ2-7; 9 bases match TRBD2. Germline CDR1 reads KGHSH; CDR2 reads LQKENI. The CDR3 contains 14 residues. Trimming cost V 6 bases and J 6 bases; bases outside gene matches: 9. CDR3 nucleotides: TGTGCCAGCTCTCCTCTAGCGGGAAACGGCGAGCAGTACTTC. It specifies CASSPLAGNGEQYF.

V and J are TRBV27 and TRBJ1-4; TRBD1 aligns across 9 bases. J gave up 6 bases and V 6 bases, and 14 bases lay outside the gene matches. The V gene's germline CDR1 is MNHEY and CDR2 SMNVEV (reference sequence). There are 17 residues in the CDR3. CDR3: CASSPTGGGRSDEKLFF. CDR3 DNA: TGTGCCAGCAGCCCTACAGGGGGCGGTAGGTCGGATGAAAAACTGTTTTTT.

The chain carries TRBV19 and TRBJ2-7; 8 positions match TRBD2. V lost 6 bases, J lost 3 bases, and 10 bases stayed unmatched. Germline lookup yields CDR1 LNHDA and CDR2 SQIVND (reference sequence). The CDR3 totals 15 residues. CDR3 sequence (DNA): TGTGCCAGTAGAGCGTCAACTAGCGGCCACTACGAGCAGTACTTC. This gives the protein CASRASTSGHYEQYF.

The CDR3 protein is CASSLGASGSPDTQYF. CDR3 nucleotide sequence: TGCGCCAGCAGCTTGGGCGCTAGCGGGTCCCCAGATACGCAGTATTTT. This chain links TRBV5-1 with TRBJ2-3; 8 positions agree with TRBD2. This CDR3 is 16 amino acids long. The J segment lost 4 bases and the V segment lost 0 bases, leaving 7 bases of the junction unmatched. Germline V CDR1 and CDR2: SGHRS, YFSETQ.